The clone carrying this T cell receptor beta chain appeared a few times. In the authors' workflow: Estimates of nucleated cell counts were drawn from the amplification of reference gene primers. TCRdb keeps only in-frame clones here, not all; method: immunoSEQ multiplex PCR. That table is the source of V, J and clone size, and D and trimming were worked out from the DNA. The table shows roughly 190,000 clones, with 70% to 80% occurring only once. Trimming shortened V by 3 bases and J by 0 bases, and 15 bases separated the two germline ends. CDR3 size: 17 residues. Germline-derived CDR1 and CDR2 are LGHDT and YNNKEL (reference sequence). These data belong to a study of blood T cell repertoires in COVID-19.

The sequence was collected from a woman between 50 and 59 years old with acute or convalescent COVID-19. The sequencing sample was made of peripheral blood. V and J are TRBV3-1 (or the pseudogene TRBV3-2) and TRBJ1-3; tentatively, D is TRBD1 (5 bases). The CDR3 region is CASSQRGGTPSGNTIYF. The CDR3 bases are TGTGCCAGCAGCCAGCGGGGCGGGACTCCCTCTGGAAACACCATATATTTT.